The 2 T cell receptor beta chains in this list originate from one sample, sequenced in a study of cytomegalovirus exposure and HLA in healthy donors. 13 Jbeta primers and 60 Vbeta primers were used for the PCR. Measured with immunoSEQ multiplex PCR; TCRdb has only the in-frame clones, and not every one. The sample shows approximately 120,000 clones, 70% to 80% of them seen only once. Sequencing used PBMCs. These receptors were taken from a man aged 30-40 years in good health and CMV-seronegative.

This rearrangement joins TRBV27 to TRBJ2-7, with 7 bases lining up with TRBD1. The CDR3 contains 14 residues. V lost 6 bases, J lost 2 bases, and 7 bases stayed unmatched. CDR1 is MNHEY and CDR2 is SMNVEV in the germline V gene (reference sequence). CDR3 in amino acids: CASSDRDNPYEQYF. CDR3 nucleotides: TGTGCCAGCAGCGACAGGGATAACCCCTACGAGCAGTACTTC.

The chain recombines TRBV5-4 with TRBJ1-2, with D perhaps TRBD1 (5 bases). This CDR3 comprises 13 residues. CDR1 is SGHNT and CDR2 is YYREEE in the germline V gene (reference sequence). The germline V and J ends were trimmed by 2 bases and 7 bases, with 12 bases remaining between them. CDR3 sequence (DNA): TGTGCCAGCAGCTTTTCTGGGGCTGGTGGCTACACCTTC. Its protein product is CASSFSGAGGYTF.